The rows below give T cell receptor beta chains drawn from one sample of a study of blood T cell repertoires in COVID-19. The method was immunoSEQ multiplex PCR; TCRdb's version includes in-frame clones alone and lacks a portion of them. The sample includes fewer than 450,000 clones, about 88% of them seen just once. Sample: PBMCs or T cells enriched from blood (not recorded which). The receptors originated from a woman between 25 and 40 years old who had recovered from COVID-19. Both conserved end residues are part of each CDR3. The order of the fields is CDR3 protein, CDR3 DNA, J gene, D gene, V gene, clone size, CDR3 length. The D gene is left open where the match is weak. A clone size is listed for some rows: how often the clone was seen (once, few, many), or a class if it is expanded.

CDR3aa: CASSEQGGVNYGYTF
CDR3nt: TGTGCCAGCAGCGAACAGGGAGGGGTAAACTATGGCTACACCTTC
j_gene: TRBJ1-2
d_gene: -
v_gene: TRBV11-2
abundance: -
len: 15

CDR3aa: CASGGDFVIEQFF
CDR3nt: TGTGCCAGCGGCGGGGATTTCGTGATCGAGCAGTTCTTC
j_gene: TRBJ2-1
d_gene: -
v_gene: TRBV11-2
abundance: once
len: 13

CDR3aa: CASSQVGQVYGYTF
CDR3nt: TGTGCCAGCAGCCAAGTGGGACAGGTCTATGGCTACACCTTC
j_gene: TRBJ1-2
d_gene: TRBD1
v_gene: TRBV3-1/TRBV3-2
abundance: -
len: 14

CDR3aa: CASSLDRNEQYF
CDR3nt: TGCGCCAGCAGCTTGGACAGAAACGAGCAGTACTTC
j_gene: TRBJ2-7
d_gene: -
v_gene: TRBV5-1
abundance: few
len: 12

CDR3aa: CASSLALKNGYTF
CDR3nt: TGTGCCAGCAGCTTGGCCCTTAAGAATGGCTACACCTTC
j_gene: TRBJ1-2
d_gene: -
v_gene: TRBV11-2
abundance: -
len: 13

CDR3aa: CASYGLGGERETQYF
CDR3nt: TGTGCCAGCTATGGACTGGGAGGGGAAAGGGAGACCCAGTACTTC
j_gene: TRBJ2-5
d_gene: TRBD2
v_gene: TRBV28
abundance: -
len: 15

CDR3aa: CASSRDREETQYF
CDR3nt: TGTGCCAGCAGCCGGGACAGGGAAGAGACCCAGTACTTC
j_gene: TRBJ2-5
d_gene: TRBD1
v_gene: TRBV7-8
abundance: -
len: 13

CDR3aa: CASSLGGGYEQYF
CDR3nt: TGTGCCAGCAGCTTGGGAGGGGGCTACGAGCAGTACTTC
j_gene: TRBJ2-7
d_gene: -
v_gene: TRBV5-5
abundance: -
len: 13

CDR3aa: CASSQLGLAGGNEQFF
CDR3nt: TGTGCCAGCAGCCAATTGGGACTAGCGGGGGGCAATGAGCAGTTCTTC
j_gene: TRBJ2-1
d_gene: TRBD2
v_gene: TRBV7-9
abundance: -
len: 16

CDR3aa: CASSPRGGAAADTQYF
CDR3nt: TGCGCCAGCAGCCCTCGCGGGGGGGCCGCTGCAGATACGCAGTATTTT
j_gene: TRBJ2-3
d_gene: TRBD2
v_gene: TRBV4-3
abundance: -
len: 16

CDR3aa: CASGPRLTDTQYF
CDR3nt: TGTGCCAGCGGCCCGCGGCTAACAGATACGCAGTATTTT
j_gene: TRBJ2-3
d_gene: -
v_gene: TRBV6-5
abundance: -
len: 13

CDR3aa: CASSQRTGREEKLFF
CDR3nt: TGTGCCAGCAGCCAAAGGACAGGGAGGGAAGAAAAACTGTTTTTT
j_gene: TRBJ1-4
d_gene: TRBD1
v_gene: TRBV14
abundance: -
len: 15

CDR3aa: CASRPPGQIYEQYF
CDR3nt: TGTGCCAGCAGGCCACCGGGACAGATCTACGAGCAGTACTTC
j_gene: TRBJ2-7
d_gene: TRBD1
v_gene: TRBV6-5
abundance: -
len: 14

CDR3aa: CAWRQTTEAFF
CDR3nt: TGTGCCTGGAGACAGACCACTGAAGCTTTCTTT
j_gene: TRBJ1-1
d_gene: -
v_gene: TRBV30
abundance: -
len: 11

CDR3aa: CASSEGTSGGALADTQYF
CDR3nt: TGCGCCAGCAGCGAAGGGACTAGCGGGGGGGCGTTGGCAGATACGCAGTATTTT
j_gene: TRBJ2-3
d_gene: TRBD2
v_gene: TRBV5-1
abundance: once
len: 18

CDR3aa: CASRALGRGADYGYTF
CDR3nt: TGTGCCAGTAGGGCCCTCGGGAGGGGCGCTGACTATGGCTACACCTTC
j_gene: TRBJ1-2
d_gene: -
v_gene: TRBV19
abundance: -
len: 16

CDR3aa: CSVEKGASYEQYF
CDR3nt: TGCAGCGTTGAAAAAGGGGCTTCCTACGAGCAGTACTTC
j_gene: TRBJ2-7
d_gene: -
v_gene: TRBV29-1
abundance: -
len: 13

CDR3aa: CAFKDRGRLEQYF
CDR3nt: TGTGCGTTTAAGGACAGAGGGAGATTGGAGCAGTACTTC
j_gene: TRBJ2-7
d_gene: -
v_gene: TRBV2
abundance: once
len: 13

CDR3aa: CASGLVGDTIYF
CDR3nt: TGTGCTAGTGGTTTGGTAGGGGACACCATATATTTT
j_gene: TRBJ1-3
d_gene: -
v_gene: TRBV12-5
abundance: -
len: 12

CDR3aa: CASSLRVAGDRGEQFF
CDR3nt: TGTGCCAGCAGCTTAAGGGTCGCGGGGGACCGGGGTGAGCAGTTCTTC
j_gene: TRBJ2-1
d_gene: TRBD2
v_gene: TRBV5-4
abundance: -
len: 16

CDR3aa: CASGPGYEQYF
CDR3nt: TGTGCTAGTGGTCCAGGATACGAGCAGTACTTC
j_gene: TRBJ2-7
d_gene: -
v_gene: TRBV12-5
abundance: -
len: 11

CDR3aa: CASSEGPRGSEAFF
CDR3nt: TGTGCCAGCAGTGAAGGTCCCCGGGGGTCTGAAGCTTTCTTT
j_gene: TRBJ1-1
d_gene: -
v_gene: TRBV2
abundance: once
len: 14

CDR3aa: CASSQDPGGHSYNEQFF
CDR3nt: TGCGCCAGCAGCCAAGATCCGGGTGGTCATTCCTACAATGAGCAGTTCTTC
j_gene: TRBJ2-1
d_gene: -
v_gene: TRBV4-1
abundance: -
len: 17

CDR3aa: CASSDPPLRTGSNQPQHF
CDR3nt: TGTGCCAGCAGTGATCCCCCACTAAGGACAGGTAGCAATCAGCCCCAGCATTTT
j_gene: TRBJ1-5
d_gene: TRBD1
v_gene: TRBV6-1
abundance: -
len: 18

CDR3aa: CAWSPREGYTF
CDR3nt: TGTGCCTGGAGTCCACGGGAGGGCTACACCTTC
j_gene: TRBJ1-2
d_gene: -
v_gene: TRBV30
abundance: -
len: 11

CDR3aa: CASSTGAGSPLHF
CDR3nt: TGTGCCAGCAGCACAGGGGCGGGTTCACCCCTCCACTTT
j_gene: TRBJ1-6
d_gene: TRBD1
v_gene: TRBV7-9
abundance: -
len: 13

CDR3aa: CASSYRTQGINYGYTF
CDR3nt: TGTGCCAGCAGTTACCGTACGCAGGGGATTAACTATGGCTACACCTTC
j_gene: TRBJ1-2
d_gene: -
v_gene: TRBV6-5
abundance: -
len: 16

CDR3aa: CASSETGISHEQYF
CDR3nt: TGTGCCAGTAGTGAGACGGGGATTTCCCACGAGCAGTACTTC
j_gene: TRBJ2-7
d_gene: -
v_gene: TRBV19
abundance: -
len: 14

CDR3aa: CASGLIPERGVTQYF
CDR3nt: TGTGCTAGTGGTCTTATACCGGAACGGGGAGTGACGCAGTATTTT
j_gene: TRBJ2-3
d_gene: -
v_gene: TRBV12-5
abundance: -
len: 15

CDR3aa: CASSFESRGLNEKLFF
CDR3nt: TGTGCCAGCAGTTTTGAGAGTAGGGGACTAAATGAAAAACTGTTTTTT
j_gene: TRBJ1-4
d_gene: -
v_gene: TRBV28
abundance: once
len: 16

CDR3aa: CASSFGQGATNSPLHF
CDR3nt: TGTGCCAGCAGCTTTGGACAGGGGGCAACGAATTCACCCCTCCACTTT
j_gene: TRBJ1-6
d_gene: TRBD1
v_gene: TRBV13
abundance: -
len: 16

CDR3aa: CASSSGQNTEAFF
CDR3nt: TGTGCCAGCAGTTCCGGACAGAACACTGAAGCTTTCTTT
j_gene: TRBJ1-1
d_gene: -
v_gene: TRBV12-3/TRBV12-4
abundance: -
len: 13

CDR3aa: CASSSRGPGNQPQHF
CDR3nt: TGTGCCAGCAGTTCCAGGGGGCCAGGCAATCAGCCCCAGCATTTT
j_gene: TRBJ1-5
d_gene: TRBD1
v_gene: TRBV6-2/TRBV6-3
abundance: once
len: 15

CDR3aa: CATSAWSSGNTIYF
CDR3nt: TGTGCCACCTCGGCCTGGAGCTCTGGAAACACCATATATTTT
j_gene: TRBJ1-3
d_gene: -
v_gene: TRBV15
abundance: -
len: 14

CDR3aa: CASTFSGTSYNEQFF
CDR3nt: TGTGCCAGCACATTTTCCGGGACTAGCTACAATGAGCAGTTCTTC
j_gene: TRBJ2-1
d_gene: TRBD2
v_gene: TRBV27
abundance: few
len: 15

CDR3aa: CASSRRGGGDSPLHF
CDR3nt: TGTGCCAGCAGCAGAAGGGGGGGTGGGGATTCACCCCTCCACTTT
j_gene: TRBJ1-6
d_gene: -
v_gene: TRBV2
abundance: -
len: 15

CDR3aa: CASSPGQTNEQYF
CDR3nt: TGTGCCAGCAGCCCGGGACAGACTAACGAGCAGTACTTC
j_gene: TRBJ2-7
d_gene: TRBD1
v_gene: TRBV5-4
abundance: -
len: 13

CDR3aa: CASSDLPGGGGPDTQYF
CDR3nt: TGTGCCAGCTCCGACCTTCCGGGGGGGGGCGGCCCAGATACGCAGTATTTT
j_gene: TRBJ2-3
d_gene: TRBD2
v_gene: TRBV18
abundance: -
len: 17

CDR3aa: CASSQGQGSYNSPLHF
CDR3nt: TGTGCCAGCAGCCAAGGACAGGGCTCCTATAATTCACCCCTCCACTTT
j_gene: TRBJ1-6
d_gene: TRBD1
v_gene: TRBV28
abundance: -
len: 16

CDR3aa: CASSSGLAGVSDTQYF
CDR3nt: TGTGCCAGCAGCTCGGGACTAGCGGGGGTGTCAGATACGCAGTATTTT
j_gene: TRBJ2-3
d_gene: TRBD2
v_gene: TRBV7-2
abundance: -
len: 16

CDR3aa: CASSFSGANYGYTF
CDR3nt: TGTGCCAGCAGTTTCAGTGGAGCTAACTATGGCTACACCTTC
j_gene: TRBJ1-2
d_gene: -
v_gene: TRBV27
abundance: -
len: 14

CDR3aa: CASSLSAGGATQYF
CDR3nt: TGTGCCAGCAGCTTATCGGCAGGAGGGGCGACCCAGTACTTC
j_gene: TRBJ2-5
d_gene: -
v_gene: TRBV11-2
abundance: -
len: 14

CDR3aa: CASSRGVRTGDGYTF
CDR3nt: TGTGCCAGCAGCAGGGGAGTTAGGACAGGGGACGGCTACACCTTC
j_gene: TRBJ1-2
d_gene: TRBD1
v_gene: TRBV5-6
abundance: -
len: 15

CDR3aa: CASSLGSGDTKKQYF
CDR3nt: TGCGCCAGCAGCTTGGGGTCAGGGGACACTAAGAAGCAGTACTTC
j_gene: TRBJ2-7
d_gene: -
v_gene: TRBV5-1
abundance: -
len: 15

CDR3aa: CASSRDRGLNYGYTF
CDR3nt: TGTGCCAGTAGTAGGGACAGGGGGCTTAACTATGGCTACACCTTC
j_gene: TRBJ1-2
d_gene: TRBD1
v_gene: TRBV19
abundance: -
len: 15